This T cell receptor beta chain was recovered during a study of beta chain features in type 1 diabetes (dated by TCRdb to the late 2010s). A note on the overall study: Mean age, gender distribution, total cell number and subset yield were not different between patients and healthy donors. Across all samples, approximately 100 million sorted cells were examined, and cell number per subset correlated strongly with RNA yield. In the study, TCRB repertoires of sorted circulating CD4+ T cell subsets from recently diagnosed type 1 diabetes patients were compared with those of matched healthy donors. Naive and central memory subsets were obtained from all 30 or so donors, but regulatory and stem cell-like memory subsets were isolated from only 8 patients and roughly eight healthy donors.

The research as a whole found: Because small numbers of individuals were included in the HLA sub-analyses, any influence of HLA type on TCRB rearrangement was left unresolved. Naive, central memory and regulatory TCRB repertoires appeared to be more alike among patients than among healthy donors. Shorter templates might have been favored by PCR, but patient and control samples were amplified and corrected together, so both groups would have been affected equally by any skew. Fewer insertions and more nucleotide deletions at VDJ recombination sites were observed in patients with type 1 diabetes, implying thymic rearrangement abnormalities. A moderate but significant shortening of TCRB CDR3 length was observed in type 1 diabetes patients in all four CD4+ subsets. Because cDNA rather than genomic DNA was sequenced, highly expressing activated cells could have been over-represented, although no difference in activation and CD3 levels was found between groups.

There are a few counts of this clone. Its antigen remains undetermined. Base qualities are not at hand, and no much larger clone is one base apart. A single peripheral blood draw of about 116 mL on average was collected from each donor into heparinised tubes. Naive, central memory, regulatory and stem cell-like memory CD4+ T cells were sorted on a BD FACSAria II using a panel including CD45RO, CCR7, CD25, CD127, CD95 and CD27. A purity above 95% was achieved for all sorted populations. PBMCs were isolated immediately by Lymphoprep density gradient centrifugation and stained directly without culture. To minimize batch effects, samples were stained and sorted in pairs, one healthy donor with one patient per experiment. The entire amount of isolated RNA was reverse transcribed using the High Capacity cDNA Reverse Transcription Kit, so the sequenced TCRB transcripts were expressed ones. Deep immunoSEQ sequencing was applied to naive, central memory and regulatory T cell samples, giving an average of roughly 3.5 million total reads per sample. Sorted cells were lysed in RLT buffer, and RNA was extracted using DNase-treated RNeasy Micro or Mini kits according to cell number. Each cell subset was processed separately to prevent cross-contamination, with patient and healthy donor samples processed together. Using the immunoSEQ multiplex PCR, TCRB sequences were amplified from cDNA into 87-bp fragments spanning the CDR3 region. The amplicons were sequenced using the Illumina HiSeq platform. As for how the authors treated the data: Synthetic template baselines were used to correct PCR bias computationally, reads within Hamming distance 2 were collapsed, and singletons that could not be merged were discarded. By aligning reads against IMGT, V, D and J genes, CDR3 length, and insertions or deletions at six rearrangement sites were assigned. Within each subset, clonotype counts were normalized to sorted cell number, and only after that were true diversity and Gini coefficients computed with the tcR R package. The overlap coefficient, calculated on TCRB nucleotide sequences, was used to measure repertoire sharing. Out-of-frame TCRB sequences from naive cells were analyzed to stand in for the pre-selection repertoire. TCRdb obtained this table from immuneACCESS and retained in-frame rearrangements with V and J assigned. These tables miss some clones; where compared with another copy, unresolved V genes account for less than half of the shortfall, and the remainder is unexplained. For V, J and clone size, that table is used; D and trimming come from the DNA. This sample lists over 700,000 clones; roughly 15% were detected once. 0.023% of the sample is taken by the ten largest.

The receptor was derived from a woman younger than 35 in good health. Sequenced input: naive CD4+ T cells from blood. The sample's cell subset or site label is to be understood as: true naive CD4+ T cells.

The CDR3 region: CASSPVRGAGNEQFF. The DNA is as follows: TGTGCCAGCAGTCCCGTGCGGGGGGCGGGCAATGAGCAGTTCTTC. The rearranged chain carries TRBV27 and TRBJ2-1; 8 central bases correspond to TRBD2. V lost 5 bases and J lost 6 bases, and the count of bases not matched to a germline gene is 9. The CDR3 runs 15 residues from the cysteine to the phenylalanine. Only the CDR3 DNA stays, 45 bases, in frame from base 1. The germline V gene (reference sequence) provides CDR1 MNHEY and CDR2 SMNVEV.